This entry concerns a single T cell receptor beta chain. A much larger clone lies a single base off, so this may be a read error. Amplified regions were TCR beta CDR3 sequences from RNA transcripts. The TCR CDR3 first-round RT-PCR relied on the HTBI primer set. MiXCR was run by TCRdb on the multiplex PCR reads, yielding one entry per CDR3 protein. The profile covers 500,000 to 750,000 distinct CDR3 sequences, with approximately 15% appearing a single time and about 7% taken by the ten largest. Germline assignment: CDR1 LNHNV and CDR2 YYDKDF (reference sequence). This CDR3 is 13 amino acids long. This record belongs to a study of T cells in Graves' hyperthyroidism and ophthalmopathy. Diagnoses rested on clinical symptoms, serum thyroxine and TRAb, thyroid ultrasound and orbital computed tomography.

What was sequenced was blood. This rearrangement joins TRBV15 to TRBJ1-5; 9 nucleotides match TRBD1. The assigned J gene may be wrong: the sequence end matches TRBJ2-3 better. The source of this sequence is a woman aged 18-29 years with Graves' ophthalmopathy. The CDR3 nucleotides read TGTGCCACCAGCAAGGACAGGGGCCGGCCCCAGTATTTT. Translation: CATSKDRGRPQYF.